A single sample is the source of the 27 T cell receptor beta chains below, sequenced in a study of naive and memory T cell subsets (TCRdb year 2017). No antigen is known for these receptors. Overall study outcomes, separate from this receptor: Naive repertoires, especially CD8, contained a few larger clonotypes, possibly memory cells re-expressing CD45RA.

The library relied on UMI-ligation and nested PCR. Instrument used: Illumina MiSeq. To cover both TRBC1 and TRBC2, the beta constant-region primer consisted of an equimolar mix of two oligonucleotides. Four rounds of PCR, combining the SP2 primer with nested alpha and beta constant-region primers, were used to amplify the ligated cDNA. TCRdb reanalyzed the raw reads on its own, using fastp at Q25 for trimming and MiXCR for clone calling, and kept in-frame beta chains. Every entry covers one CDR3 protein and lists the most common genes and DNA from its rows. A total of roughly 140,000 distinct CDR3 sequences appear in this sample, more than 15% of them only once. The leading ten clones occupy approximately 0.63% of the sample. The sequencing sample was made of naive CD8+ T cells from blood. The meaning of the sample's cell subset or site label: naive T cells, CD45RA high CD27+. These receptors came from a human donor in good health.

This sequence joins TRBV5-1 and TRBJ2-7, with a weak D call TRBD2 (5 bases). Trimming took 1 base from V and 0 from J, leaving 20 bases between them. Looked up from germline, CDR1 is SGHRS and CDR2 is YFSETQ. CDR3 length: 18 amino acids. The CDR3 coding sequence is TGCGCCAGCAGCTTGCTCAGTTTACTGCCGGGGAGCTCCTACGAGCAGTACTTC. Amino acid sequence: CASSLLSLLPGSSYEQYF. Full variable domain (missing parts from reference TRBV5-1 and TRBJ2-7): KAGVTQTPRYLIKTRGQQVTLSCSPISGHRSVSWYQQTPGQGLQFLFEYFSETQRNKGNFPGRFSGRQFSNSRSEMNVSTLELGDSALYLCASSLLSLLPGSSYEQYFGPGTRLTVT.

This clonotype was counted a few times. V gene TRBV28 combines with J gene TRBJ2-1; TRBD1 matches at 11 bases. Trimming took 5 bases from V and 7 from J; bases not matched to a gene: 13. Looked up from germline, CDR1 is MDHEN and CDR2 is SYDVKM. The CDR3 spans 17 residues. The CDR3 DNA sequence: TGTGCCAGCAGTGAAATACGGGGACAGGGGGTGGGGAATGAGCAGTTCTTC. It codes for CASSEIRGQGVGNEQFF.

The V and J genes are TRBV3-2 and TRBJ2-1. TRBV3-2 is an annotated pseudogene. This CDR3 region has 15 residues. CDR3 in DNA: TGTGCCAGCAGCCAAGATTTCCAAGGATGTGATGAGCAGTTCTTC. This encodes CASSQDFQGCDEQFF.

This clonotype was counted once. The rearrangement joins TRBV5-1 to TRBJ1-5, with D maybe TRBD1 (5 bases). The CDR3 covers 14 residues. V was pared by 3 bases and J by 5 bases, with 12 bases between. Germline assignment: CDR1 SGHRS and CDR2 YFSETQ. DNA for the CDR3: TGCGCCAGCAGCTCCCGACAGCTCGATCAGCCCCAGCATTTT. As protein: CASSSRQLDQPQHF.

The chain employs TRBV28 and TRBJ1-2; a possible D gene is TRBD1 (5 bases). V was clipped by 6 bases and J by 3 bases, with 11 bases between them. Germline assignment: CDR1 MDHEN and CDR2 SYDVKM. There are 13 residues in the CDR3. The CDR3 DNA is TGTGCCAGCAGCTATCAGGGAGACTATGGCTACACCTTC. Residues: CASSYQGDYGYTF.

CDR3: CASSFVSQGTGTQYF. As DNA, the CDR3 is TGTGCCAGCAGCTTTGTGTCGCAGGGCACGGGGACCCAGTACTTC. V is TRBV5-6 and J is TRBJ2-5, with D perhaps matching TRBD1 (5 bases). CDR3 length equals 15 residues. Germline-derived CDR1 and CDR2 are SGHDT and YYEEEE. Trimming pared 2 bases from V and 7 bases from J, leaving 18 bases between.

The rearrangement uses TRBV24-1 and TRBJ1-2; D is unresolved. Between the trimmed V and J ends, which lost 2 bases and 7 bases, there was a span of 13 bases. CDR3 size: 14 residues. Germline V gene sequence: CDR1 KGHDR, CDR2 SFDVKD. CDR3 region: CATSDSVGGSGYTF. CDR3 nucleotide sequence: TGTGCCACCAGTGATTCGGTCGGAGGGTCTGGCTACACCTTC.

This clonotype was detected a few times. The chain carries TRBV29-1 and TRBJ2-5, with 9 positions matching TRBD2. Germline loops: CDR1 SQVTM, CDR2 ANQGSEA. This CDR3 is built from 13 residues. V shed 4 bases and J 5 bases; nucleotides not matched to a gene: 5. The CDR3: CSVVAGVSETQYF. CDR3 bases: TGCAGCGTTGTAGCGGGAGTCTCGGAGACCCAGTACTTC.

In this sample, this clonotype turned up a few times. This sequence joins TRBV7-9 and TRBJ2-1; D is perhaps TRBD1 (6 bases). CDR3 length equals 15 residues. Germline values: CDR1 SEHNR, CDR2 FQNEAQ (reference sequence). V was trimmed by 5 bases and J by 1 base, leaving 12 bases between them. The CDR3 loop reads CASSTGFGSYNEQFF. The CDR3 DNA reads TGTGCCAGCAGCACAGGGTTCGGGTCCTACAATGAGCAGTTCTTC.

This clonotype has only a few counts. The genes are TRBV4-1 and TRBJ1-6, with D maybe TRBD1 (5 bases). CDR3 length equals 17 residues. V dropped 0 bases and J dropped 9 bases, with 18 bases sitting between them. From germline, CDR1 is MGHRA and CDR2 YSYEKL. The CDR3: CASSQEIAGPTTSPLHF. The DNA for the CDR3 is TGCGCCAGCAGCCAAGAAATCGCGGGACCTACTACTTCACCCCTCCACTTT.

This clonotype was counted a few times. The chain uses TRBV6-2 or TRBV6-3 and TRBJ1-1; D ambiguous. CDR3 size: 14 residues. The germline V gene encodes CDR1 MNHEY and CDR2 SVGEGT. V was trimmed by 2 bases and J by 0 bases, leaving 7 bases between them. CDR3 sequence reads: CASSYTPMNTEAFF. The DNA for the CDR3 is TGTGCCAGCAGTTACACCCCCATGAACACTGAAGCTTTCTTT.

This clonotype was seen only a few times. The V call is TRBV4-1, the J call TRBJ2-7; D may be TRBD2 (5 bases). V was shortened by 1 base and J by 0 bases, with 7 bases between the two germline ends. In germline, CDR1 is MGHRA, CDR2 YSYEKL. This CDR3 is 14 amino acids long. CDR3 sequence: CASSQAEGSYEQYF. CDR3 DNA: TGCGCCAGCAGCCAAGCTGAGGGCTCCTACGAGCAGTACTTC.

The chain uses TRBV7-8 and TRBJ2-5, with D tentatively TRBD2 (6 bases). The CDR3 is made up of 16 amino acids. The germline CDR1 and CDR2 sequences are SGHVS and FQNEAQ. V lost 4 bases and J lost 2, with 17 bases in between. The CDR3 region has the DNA TGTGCCAGCAGCTCCCGGGACTGGACGAAACAAGAGACCCAGTACTTC. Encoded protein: CASSSRDWTKQETQYF.

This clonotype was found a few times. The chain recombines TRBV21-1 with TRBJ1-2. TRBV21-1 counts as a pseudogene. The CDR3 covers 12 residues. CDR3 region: CASTRLAHGYTF. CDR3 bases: TGTGCCAGCACGAGACTCGCTCATGGCTACACCTTC.

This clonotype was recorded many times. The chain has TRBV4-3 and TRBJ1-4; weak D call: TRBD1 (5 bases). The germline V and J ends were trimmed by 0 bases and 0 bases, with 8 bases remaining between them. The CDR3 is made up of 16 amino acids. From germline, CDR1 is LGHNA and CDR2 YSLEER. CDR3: CASSQDGQPTNEKLFF. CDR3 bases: TGCGCCAGCAGCCAAGATGGACAACCAACTAATGAAAAACTGTTTTTT.

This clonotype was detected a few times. The CDR3 DNA reads as TGTGCCAGCAGTTTATTTGCCCACACTGAAGCTTTCTTT. It translates to CASSLFAHTEAFF. The chain links TRBV27 to TRBJ1-1; unclear D gene. Between the trimmed V and J ends, which lost 1 base and 3 bases, there was a span of 6 bases. Germline CDR1 is MNHEY and CDR2 is SMNVEV (reference sequence). The CDR3 spans 13 residues.

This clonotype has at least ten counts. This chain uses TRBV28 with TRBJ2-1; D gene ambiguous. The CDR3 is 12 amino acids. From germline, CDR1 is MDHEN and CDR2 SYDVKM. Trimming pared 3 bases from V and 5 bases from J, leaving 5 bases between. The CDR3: CASSLVNNEQFF. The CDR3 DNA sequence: TGTGCCAGCAGTTTGGTAAACAATGAGCAGTTCTTC.

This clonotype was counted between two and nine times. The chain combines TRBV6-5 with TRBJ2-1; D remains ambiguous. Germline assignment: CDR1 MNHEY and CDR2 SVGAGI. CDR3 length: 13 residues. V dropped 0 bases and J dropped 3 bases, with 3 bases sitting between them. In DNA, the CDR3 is TGTGCCAGCAGTTACTCGGACTACAATGAGCAGTTCTTC. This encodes CASSYSDYNEQFF.

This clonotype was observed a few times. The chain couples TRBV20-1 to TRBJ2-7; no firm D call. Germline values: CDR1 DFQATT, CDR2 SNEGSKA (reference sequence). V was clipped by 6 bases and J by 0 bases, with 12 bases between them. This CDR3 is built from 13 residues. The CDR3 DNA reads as TGCAGTGCAACGTCCCCGAACTCCTACGAGCAGTACTTC. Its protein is CSATSPNSYEQYF.

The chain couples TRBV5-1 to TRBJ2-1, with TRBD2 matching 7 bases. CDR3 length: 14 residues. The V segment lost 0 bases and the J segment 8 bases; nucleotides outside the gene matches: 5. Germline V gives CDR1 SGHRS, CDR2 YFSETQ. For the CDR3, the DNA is TGCGCCAGCAGCTTGGATCCGGGGGGAGATGAGCAGTTCTTC. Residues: CASSLDPGGDEQFF.

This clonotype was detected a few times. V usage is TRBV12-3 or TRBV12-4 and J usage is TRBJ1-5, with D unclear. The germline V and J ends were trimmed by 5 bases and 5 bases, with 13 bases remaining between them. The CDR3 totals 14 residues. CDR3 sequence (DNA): TGTGCCAGCAGTCCCCTACTCGGGGATCAGCCCCAGCATTTT. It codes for CASSPLLGDQPQHF.

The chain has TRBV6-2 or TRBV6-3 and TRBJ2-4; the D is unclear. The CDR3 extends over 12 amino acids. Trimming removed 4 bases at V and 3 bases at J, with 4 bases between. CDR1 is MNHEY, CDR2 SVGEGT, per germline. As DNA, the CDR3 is TGTGCCAGCAGTTCCGACAAAAACATTCAGTACTTC. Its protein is CASSSDKNIQYF.

The CDR3 coding sequence is TGTGCCAGCACCCCGACTAGCGGGAGATTAAATGAGCAGTTCTTC. Its translation: CASTPTSGRLNEQFF. The chain uses TRBV27 and TRBJ2-1; 12 nucleotides align to TRBD2. CDR3 length: 15 residues. J was trimmed by 7 bases and V by 7 bases; bases with no gene match: 8. The V gene's germline CDR1 is MNHEY and CDR2 SMNVEV (reference sequence).

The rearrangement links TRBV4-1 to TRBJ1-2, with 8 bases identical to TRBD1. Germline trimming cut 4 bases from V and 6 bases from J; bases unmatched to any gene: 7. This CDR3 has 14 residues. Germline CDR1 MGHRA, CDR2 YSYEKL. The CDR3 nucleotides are TGCGCCAGCAGCCCCCTGGACAGGGAGAATGGCTACACCTTC. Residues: CASSPLDRENGYTF.

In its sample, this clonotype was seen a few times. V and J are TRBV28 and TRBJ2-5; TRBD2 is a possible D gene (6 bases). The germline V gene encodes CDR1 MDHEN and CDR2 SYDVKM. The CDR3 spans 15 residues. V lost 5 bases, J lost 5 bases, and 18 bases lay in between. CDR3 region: CASSGPGLRRETQYF. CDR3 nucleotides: TGTGCCAGCAGTGGCCCGGGACTTAGGAGGGAGACCCAGTACTTC.

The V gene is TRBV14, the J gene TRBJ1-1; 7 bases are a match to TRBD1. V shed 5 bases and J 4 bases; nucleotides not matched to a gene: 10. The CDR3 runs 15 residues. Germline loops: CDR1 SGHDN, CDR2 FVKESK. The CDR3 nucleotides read TGTGCCAGCAGCGCCCGACAGGGTATGCGCACTGAAGCTTTCTTT. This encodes CASSARQGMRTEAFF.

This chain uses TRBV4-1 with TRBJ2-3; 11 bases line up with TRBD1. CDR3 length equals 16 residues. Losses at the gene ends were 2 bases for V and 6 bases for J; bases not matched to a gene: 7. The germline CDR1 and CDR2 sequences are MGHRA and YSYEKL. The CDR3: CASSQPGQGARDTQYF. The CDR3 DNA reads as TGCGCCAGCAGCCAACCAGGACAGGGGGCAAGGGATACGCAGTATTTT.